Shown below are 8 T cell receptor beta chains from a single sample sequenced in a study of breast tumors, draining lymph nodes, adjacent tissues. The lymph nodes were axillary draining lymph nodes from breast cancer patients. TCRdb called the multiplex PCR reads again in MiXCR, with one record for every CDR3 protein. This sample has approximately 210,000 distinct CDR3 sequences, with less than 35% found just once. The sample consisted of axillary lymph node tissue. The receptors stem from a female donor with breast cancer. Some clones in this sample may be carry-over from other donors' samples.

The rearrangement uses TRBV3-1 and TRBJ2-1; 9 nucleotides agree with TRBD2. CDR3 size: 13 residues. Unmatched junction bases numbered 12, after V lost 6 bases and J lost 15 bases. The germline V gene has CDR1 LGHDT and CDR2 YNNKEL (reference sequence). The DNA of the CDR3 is TGTGCCAGCAGTCGACATACGGGACTAGCCTTGTTCTTC. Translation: CASSRHTGLALFF.

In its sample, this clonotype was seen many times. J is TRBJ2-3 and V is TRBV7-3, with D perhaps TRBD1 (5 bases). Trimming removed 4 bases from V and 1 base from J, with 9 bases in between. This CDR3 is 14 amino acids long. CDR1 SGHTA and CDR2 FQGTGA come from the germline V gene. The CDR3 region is CASSSQGGTDTQYF. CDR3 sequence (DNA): TGTGCCAGCAGCTCCCAAGGGGGCACAGATACGCAGTATTTT. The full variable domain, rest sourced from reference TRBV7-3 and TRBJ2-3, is GAGVSQTPSNKVTEKGKYVELRCDPISGHTALYWYRQSLGQGPEFLIYFQGTGAADDSGLPNDRFFAVRPEGSVSTLKIQRTERGDSAVYLCASSSQGGTDTQYFGPGTRLTVL.

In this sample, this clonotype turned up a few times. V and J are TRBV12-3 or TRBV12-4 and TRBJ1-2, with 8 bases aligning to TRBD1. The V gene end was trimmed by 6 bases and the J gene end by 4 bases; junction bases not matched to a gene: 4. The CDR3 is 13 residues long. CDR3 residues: CASSLTGAYGYTF. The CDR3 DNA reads TGTGCCAGCAGCCTGACAGGGGCCTATGGCTACACCTTC.

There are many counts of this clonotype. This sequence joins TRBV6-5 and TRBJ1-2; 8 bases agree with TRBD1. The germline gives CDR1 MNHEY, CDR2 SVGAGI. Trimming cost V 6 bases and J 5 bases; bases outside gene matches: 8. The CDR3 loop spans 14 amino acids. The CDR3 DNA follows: TGTGCCAGCAGAGGACAGGGCGAAAGATATGGCTACACCTTC. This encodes CASRGQGERYGYTF.

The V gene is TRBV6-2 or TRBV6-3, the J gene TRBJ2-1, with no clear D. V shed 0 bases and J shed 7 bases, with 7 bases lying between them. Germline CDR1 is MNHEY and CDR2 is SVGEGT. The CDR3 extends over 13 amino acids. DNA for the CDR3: TGTGCCAGCAGTTACTCGATTAAGAATGAGCAGTTCTTC. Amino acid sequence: CASSYSIKNEQFF.

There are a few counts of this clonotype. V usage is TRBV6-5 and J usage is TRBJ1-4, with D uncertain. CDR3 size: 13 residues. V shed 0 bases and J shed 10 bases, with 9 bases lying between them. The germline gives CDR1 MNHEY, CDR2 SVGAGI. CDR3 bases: TGTGCCAGCAGTTACTCGATCGGGAGAAAACTGTTTTTT. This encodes CASSYSIGRKLFF.

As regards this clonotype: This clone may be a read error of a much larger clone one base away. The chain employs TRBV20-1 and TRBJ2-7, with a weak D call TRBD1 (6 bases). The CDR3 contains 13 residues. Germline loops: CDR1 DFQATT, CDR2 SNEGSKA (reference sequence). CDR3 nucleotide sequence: TGCAGTGCTAGAGCTACAGGGACCTACGCGCAGTACTTC. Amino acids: CSARATGTYAQYF.

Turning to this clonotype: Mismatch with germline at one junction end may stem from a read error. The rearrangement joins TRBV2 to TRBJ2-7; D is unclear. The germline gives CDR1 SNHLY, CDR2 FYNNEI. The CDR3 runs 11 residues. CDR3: CASGPSYEQYF. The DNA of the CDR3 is TGTGCCAGCGGTCCCTCCTACGAGCAATACTTC.